Below, 27 T cell receptor beta chains from the same sample are listed, as sequenced in a study of OX40 agonist ivuxolimab in advanced cancers. The library came from the immunoSEQ multiplex PCR assay. TCRdb holds this immuneACCESS table with in-frame rearrangements only. Some clones are missing; in checked studies, unresolved V genes explain under half, and the rest has no known cause. Here the sample has about 72,000 clones; around 89% occur a single time. Of the sample, around 0.97% falls within the top ten clones. Sequenced material: CD4+ or CD8+ T cells sorted from blood, taken in a trial of the OX40 agonist ivuxolimab. These receptors came from an adult with an advanced solid tumor such as melanoma, head and neck, liver or kidney cancer.

The rearrangement joins TRBV9 to TRBJ1-1; maybe TRBD1 (6 bases). Germline V gene lookup returns CDR1 SGDLS and CDR2 YYNGEE. The CDR3 covers 14 residues. V was shortened by 3 bases and J by 0 bases, with 9 bases between the two germline ends. The CDR3 DNA is TGTGCCAGCAGCGAGGACAGCCTGAACACTGAAGCTTTCTTT. As protein: CASSEDSLNTEAFF.

The chain's CDR3 is CASSTRQGAGEKLFF. Here the CDR3 DNA reads TGCGCCAGCAGCACCCGACAGGGGGCGGGGGAAAAACTGTTTTTT. The rearrangement links TRBV4-1 to TRBJ1-4, with TRBD1 matching over 10 bases. CDR1 MGHRA and CDR2 YSYEKL come from the germline V gene. CDR3 length equals 15 residues. The ends lost 5 bases at V and 8 bases at J; junction bases unmatched: 8.

This chain uses TRBV5-8 with TRBJ2-3, with 7 bases fitting TRBD2. Germline V CDR1 and CDR2: SGHTS, YDEGEE. The CDR3 length is 16 residues. V lost 4 bases, J lost 1 base, and 9 bases stayed unmatched. CDR3 loop: CASSQLAPEGTDTQYF. The CDR3 coding sequence is TGTGCCAGCAGCCAACTAGCGCCGGAGGGCACAGATACGCAGTATTTT.

The rearrangement links TRBV5-6 to TRBJ2-5, with D maybe TRBD2 (6 bases). CDR1 is SGHDT and CDR2 is YYEEEE in the germline V gene. V gave up 0 bases and J gave up 5 bases, with 17 bases separating them. The CDR3 is 16 amino acids. The CDR3 region has the DNA TGTGCCAGCAGCTTGGCCTTGGGGGTCGCGGGGGAGACCCAGTACTTC. Its translation: CASSLALGVAGETQYF. Looking up the rest from reference TRBV5-6 and TRBJ2-5 gives the full variable domain: DAGVTQSPTHLIKTRGQQVTLRCSPKSGHDTVSWYQQALGQGPQFIFQYYEEEERQRGNFPDRFSGHQFPNYSSELNVNALLLGDSALYLCASSLALGVAGETQYFGPGTRLLVL.

There are a few counts of this clone. This rearrangement joins TRBV11-1 to TRBJ2-7; 10 nucleotides match TRBD1. The length of the CDR3 is 14 residues. Per the germline V gene, CDR1 is SGHAT and CDR2 is FQDESV (reference sequence). After removal of 5 bases from V and 5 bases from J, the junction contained 6 bases not matched to a gene. CDR3 bases: TGTGCCAGCAGCCCGGGGGACAGGGGCGACGAGCAGTACTTC. It translates to CASSPGDRGDEQYF. Drawing the rest from reference TRBV11-1 and TRBJ2-7, the complete variable domain is EAEVAQSPRYKITEKSQAVAFWCDPISGHATLYWYRQILGQGPELLVQFQDESVVDDSQLPKDRFSAERLKGVDSTLKIQPAELGDSAMYLCASSPGDRGDEQYFGPGTRLTVT.

The rearrangement links TRBV6-1 to TRBJ2-3, with D perhaps being TRBD1 or TRBD2 (5 bases each). V was shortened by 8 bases and J by 4 bases, with 16 bases between the two germline ends. Germline CDR1 is MNHNS and CDR2 is SASEGT. This CDR3 has 14 amino acids. The CDR3 spells CASEAGTSADTQYF. CDR3 nucleotides: TGTGCCAGCGAGGCCGGGACCAGCGCAGATACGCAGTATTTT.

V usage is TRBV5-1 and J usage is TRBJ2-7; 7 nucleotides match TRBD2. The germline gives CDR1 SGHRS, CDR2 YFSETQ. CDR3 size: 16 residues. The ends lost 4 bases at V and 3 bases at J; junction bases unmatched: 13. The CDR3 loop reads CASSPAGSGVSYEQYF. CDR3 nucleotide sequence: TGCGCCAGCAGCCCAGCGGGGAGTGGTGTGAGCTACGAGCAGTACTTC.

The chain couples TRBV19 to TRBJ1-4, with 7 bases fitting TRBD1. J was trimmed by 3 bases and V by 4 bases; bases with no gene match: 5. Germline V gene data show CDR1 as LNHDA and CDR2 as SQIVND (reference sequence). The CDR3 sequence is 15 residues long. This chain's CDR3 is CASSKRDRANEKLFF. CDR3 coding DNA: TGTGCCAGTAGTAAGCGGGACAGAGCTAATGAAAAACTGTTTTTT.

This sequence joins TRBV18 and TRBJ1-5; D call uncertain. This CDR3 comprises 14 residues. Germline V gene sequence: CDR1 KGHSH, CDR2 LQKENI. With 6 bases removed from V and 5 bases from J, the gap between germline ends came to 14 bases. CDR3 loop: CASSILPLDQPQHF. The CDR3 DNA reads as TGTGCCAGCTCCATCCTACCTCTCGATCAGCCCCAGCATTTT.

This chain uses TRBV19 with TRBJ2-7, with 9 bases aligning to TRBD1. This CDR3 has 15 amino acids. The trim removed 6 bases at V and 6 bases at J, leaving 12 bases unmatched. CDR1 is LNHDA, CDR2 SQIVND, per germline (reference sequence). The CDR3 sequence is CASRDGTGNKGEQYF. CDR3 nucleotide sequence: TGTGCCAGTAGAGATGGGACAGGGAATAAGGGCGAGCAGTACTTC.

The genes are TRBV28 and TRBJ1-5, with D tentatively TRBD1 (5 bases). V was clipped by 5 bases and J by 7 bases, with 15 bases between them. CDR3 length: 14 residues. CDR1 and CDR2 from the germline V gene are MDHEN and SYDVKM. The CDR3 nucleotides are TGTGCCAGCAGTCAGGGTCAATCGGTACAGCCCCAGCATTTT. Amino acids: CASSQGQSVQPQHF.

CDR3 loop: CAWSRGGPLKETQYF. The CDR3 nucleotides are TGTGCCTGGAGTAGGGGGGGACCCCTAAAGGAGACCCAGTACTTC. This sequence joins TRBV30 and TRBJ2-5, with D possibly being TRBD2 (7 bases). Trimming cost V 2 bases and J 5 bases, with 18 bases left between them. CDR3 length equals 15 residues. Germline CDR1 is GTSNPN and CDR2 is SVGIG (reference sequence).

V is TRBV18 and J is TRBJ2-1; no definite D call. This CDR3 spans 14 amino acids. The V gene's germline CDR1 is KGHSH and CDR2 LQKENI. With 6 bases removed from V and 5 bases from J, the gap between germline ends came to 14 bases. CDR3 residues: CASSLLSDNNEQFF. DNA for the CDR3: TGTGCCAGCTCCCTTCTTTCAGATAACAATGAGCAGTTCTTC.

The J gene is TRBJ2-2, the V gene TRBV4-2, with 7 bases identical to TRBD2. There are 15 residues in the CDR3. With V trimmed by 6 bases and J by 3 bases, 7 bases remained unmatched. Germline CDR1 is LGHNA and CDR2 is YNFKEQ. DNA of the CDR3: TGTGCCAGCAGGCCGCGGGGGTTTGACACCGGGGAGCTGTTTTTT. Its translation: CASRPRGFDTGELFF.

The V and J genes are TRBV4-2 and TRBJ2-3; 12 nucleotides align to TRBD2. V trimming: 6 bases; J trimming: 8 bases; junction bases outside the gene matches: 9. The CDR3 runs to 15 residues. CDR1 and CDR2 (germline): LGHNA, YNFKEQ. CDR3 in amino acids: CASRSLTSGRGTQYF. As DNA, the CDR3 is TGTGCCAGCAGGTCATTGACTAGCGGGAGAGGTACGCAGTATTTT.

This clone was counted only a few times. The rearrangement joins TRBV5-4 to TRBJ2-5; the D gene is possibly TRBD1 (5 bases). The ends were cut back, 4 bases at V and 2 bases at J, with 15 bases in the middle. Per germline, CDR1 SGHNT and CDR2 YYREEE (reference sequence). The CDR3 totals 15 residues. The CDR3: CASSSTEAGQETQYF. The CDR3 bases are TGTGCCAGCAGCAGCACGGAAGCAGGGCAAGAGACCCAGTACTTC.

The chain recombines TRBV15 with TRBJ2-7; tentative D call: TRBD2 (7 bases). The germline V gene encodes CDR1 LNHNV and CDR2 YYDKDF (reference sequence). Deletions cut 9 bases from V and 6 bases from J, with 18 bases between. The CDR3 covers 13 residues. CDR3: CATRGPSLGEQYF. CDR3 bases: TGTGCCACGCGGGGGCCTAGTTTGGGCGAGCAGTACTTC.

The chain has TRBV11-3 and TRBJ2-7; 10 positions match TRBD2. Trimming removed 1 base from V and 3 bases from J; junction bases left unmatched: 6. Germline V CDR1 and CDR2: SGHNT, YENEEA. The CDR3 consists of 16 residues. The CDR3 spells CASSLGLAGVRYEQYF. CDR3 sequence (DNA): TGTGCCAGCAGCTTAGGGCTAGCGGGAGTCCGCTACGAGCAGTACTTC.

This chain connects TRBV28 to TRBJ2-7; 12 bases match TRBD1. The CDR3 covers 16 residues. The V segment lost 5 bases and the J segment 2 bases; nucleotides outside the gene matches: 7. The germline V gene encodes CDR1 MDHEN and CDR2 SYDVKM. The CDR3, as DNA: TGTGCCAGCAGTCCCTGGGGACAGGGGGCGGCCTACGAGCAGTACTTC. Translating it yields CASSPWGQGAAYEQYF.

The chain is built from TRBV6-1 and TRBJ2-7; 10 nucleotides line up with TRBD2. V lost 7 bases and J lost 3; bases outside the gene matches: 6. Germline V lookup: CDR1 MNHNS, CDR2 SASEGT. CDR3 length equals 14 residues. The CDR3 spells CASTSGGPNYEQYF. The CDR3 nucleotides read TGTGCCAGCACTAGCGGGGGACCCAACTACGAGCAGTACTTC.

The rearrangement links TRBV5-5 to TRBJ2-7; D might be TRBD1 or TRBD2, each matching 5 bases. Trimming removed 0 bases at V and 5 bases at J, with 12 bases between. The germline gives CDR1 SGHKS, CDR2 YYEKEE (reference sequence). CDR3 length: 14 residues. Here the CDR3 DNA reads TGTGCCAGCAGCTTGGATGGGGGAAAGAACGAGCAGTACTTC. Translation: CASSLDGGKNEQYF.

With respect to this clone: This sample includes further DNA sequences coding for the same CDR3. The chain is built from TRBV20-1 and TRBJ2-5; D not certain. V shed 3 bases and J shed 5 bases, with 4 bases lying between them. Per germline, CDR1 DFQATT and CDR2 SNEGSKA (reference sequence). The CDR3 has 10 amino acids. CDR3 region: CSARQETQYF. The CDR3 DNA reads TGCAGTGCTAGGCAGGAGACCCAGTACTTC.

The chain uses TRBV11-3 and TRBJ1-1; 8 nucleotides line up with TRBD1. The CDR3 has 14 amino acids. Germline values: CDR1 SGHNT, CDR2 YENEEA. V was pared by 1 base and J by 6 bases, with 4 bases of the junction left unmatched. The CDR3 region is CASSLARTGPEAFF. CDR3 DNA: TGTGCCAGCAGCTTAGCCCGGACAGGGCCTGAAGCTTTCTTT. Variable domain in full (rest from reference TRBV11-3 and TRBJ1-1): EAGVVQSPRYKIIEKKQPVAFWCNPISGHNTLYWYLQNLGQGPELLIRYENEEAVDDSQLPKDRFSAERLKGVDSTLKIQPAELGDSAVYLCASSLARTGPEAFFGQGTRLTVV.

The rearrangement links TRBV18 to TRBJ1-1; D remains ambiguous. CDR1 and CDR2 from the germline V gene are KGHSH and LQKENI. V was clipped by 3 bases and J by 8 bases, with 10 bases between them. The CDR3 spans 12 residues. The CDR3 is CASSPPPPEAFF. For the CDR3, the DNA is TGTGCCAGCTCACCTCCGCCCCCGGAAGCTTTCTTT.

The chain employs TRBV2 and TRBJ1-5; D might be TRBD1 (5 bases). The CDR3 loop spans 15 amino acids. Germline-derived CDR1 and CDR2 are SNHLY and FYNNEI. V was cut by 4 bases and J by 7 bases, with 17 bases left in between. The CDR3 spells CASSAGTTARQPQHF. For the CDR3, the DNA is TGTGCCAGCAGTGCCGGGACCACCGCGAGGCAGCCCCAGCATTTT. The whole variable domain, remainder taken from reference TRBV2 and TRBJ1-5, is EPEVTQTPSHQVTQMGQEVILRCVPISNHLYFYWYRQILGQKVEFLVSFYNNEISEKSEIFDDQFSVERPDGSNFTLKIRSTKLEDSAMYFCASSAGTTARQPQHFGDGTRLSIL.

J is TRBJ1-1 and V is TRBV7-9; D gene ambiguous. Per the germline V gene, CDR1 is SEHNR and CDR2 is FQNEAQ (reference sequence). This CDR3 comprises 18 residues. Trimming shortened V by 0 bases and J by 5 bases, and 22 bases separated the two germline ends. The CDR3 coding sequence is TGTGCCAGCAGCTTAGCCCCCTTCGGCTCAGGCCTGAGAACTGAAGCTTTCTTT. It is translated as CASSLAPFGSGLRTEAFF.

The chain uses TRBV29-1 and TRBJ2-5, with D hard to call. Germline CDR1 SQVTM, CDR2 ANQGSEA. V gave up 1 base and J gave up 1 base, with 4 bases separating them. The CDR3 extends over 12 amino acids. CDR3 in amino acids: CSVEVPQETQYF. DNA for the CDR3: TGCAGCGTTGAAGTCCCCCAAGAGACCCAGTACTTC.